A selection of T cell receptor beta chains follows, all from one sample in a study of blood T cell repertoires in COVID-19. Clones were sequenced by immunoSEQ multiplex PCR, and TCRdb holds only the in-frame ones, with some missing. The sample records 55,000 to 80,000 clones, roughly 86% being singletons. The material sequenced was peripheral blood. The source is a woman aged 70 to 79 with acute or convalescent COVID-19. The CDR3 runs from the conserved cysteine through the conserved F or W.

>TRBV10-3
CAISRDRVGEQYF
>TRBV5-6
CASSGTGDGETQYF
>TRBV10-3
CAISASTSGGTDTQYF
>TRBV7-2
CASSLAGGSGVRKTQYF
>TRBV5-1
CASSGRLAGGDETQYF
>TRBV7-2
CASSPTGTADYEQYF
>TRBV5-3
CARSKTPVIGAQETQYF
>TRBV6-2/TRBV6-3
CASSIETGGNSPLHF
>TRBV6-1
CASSEYRVLTGADSGANVLTF
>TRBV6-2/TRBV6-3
CASSPGTGNSPLHF
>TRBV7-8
CASRATGGFTNEKLFF
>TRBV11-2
CASRSLAETYEQYF
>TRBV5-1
CASSIGGLDYNEQFF
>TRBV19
CASSIPGDYNYGYTF
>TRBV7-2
CASSLKTGSNTEAFF
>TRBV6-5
CASSYRRSGSIGEQFF
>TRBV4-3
CASSQDGLYGYTF
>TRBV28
CASSSTNQPQHF
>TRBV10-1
CASSEFTGTGDSPLHF
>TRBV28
CASSSGTILPYGYTF